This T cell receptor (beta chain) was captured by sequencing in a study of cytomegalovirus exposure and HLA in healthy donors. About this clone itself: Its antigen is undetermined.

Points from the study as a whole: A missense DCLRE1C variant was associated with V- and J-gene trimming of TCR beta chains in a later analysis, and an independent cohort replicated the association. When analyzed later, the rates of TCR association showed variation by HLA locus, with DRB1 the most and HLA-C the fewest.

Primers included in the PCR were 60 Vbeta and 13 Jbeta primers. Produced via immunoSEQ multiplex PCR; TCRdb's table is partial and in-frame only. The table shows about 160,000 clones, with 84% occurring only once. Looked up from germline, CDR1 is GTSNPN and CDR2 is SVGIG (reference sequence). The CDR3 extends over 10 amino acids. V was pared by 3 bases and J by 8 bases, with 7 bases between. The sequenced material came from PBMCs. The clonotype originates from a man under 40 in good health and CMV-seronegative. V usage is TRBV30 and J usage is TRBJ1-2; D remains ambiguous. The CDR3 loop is CAWRSGGYTF. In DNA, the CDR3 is TGTGCCTGGAGGTCGGGAGGCTACACCTTC.